This T cell receptor beta chain was sequenced during a study of blood T cell repertoires in COVID-19. Researchers sorted participants into cohorts using their self-reported clinical history. Worth noting for this clone: Other DNA sequences in this specimen translate into the identical CDR3.

Germline CDR1 KGHSH, CDR2 LQKENI. The CDR3 sequence is 13 residues long. V was clipped by 6 bases and J by 2 bases; unmatched bases: 3. In the study's own analysis: Reference gene primer amplification gave nucleated cell count estimates. Sequencing was performed with immunoSEQ multiplex PCR; in TCRdb, only in-frame clones are kept and a portion is missing. V, J and clone size derive from that table, while D and trimming were established from the DNA sequence. The sample carries about 260,000 clones, around 80% recorded once. The receptor was derived from a man aged 30 to 39 with acute COVID-19. The specimen was PBMCs or T cells enriched from blood (not recorded which). The chain uses TRBV18 and TRBJ2-5, with 7 bases fitting TRBD1. The CDR3 region is CASSPGQQETQYF. CDR3 sequence (DNA): TGTGCCAGCTCGCCGGGACAGCAAGAGACCCAGTACTTC.